This TCR beta chain was profiled in a study of T-cell reconstitution after alpha-beta-depleted transplantation in children. Findings of the study overall: For some patients, TCRbeta diversity was high at day 60 because of recipient T cells and thymic progenitors that survived. One year after transplant, T-cell counts and diversity came mostly from newly produced T cells. At around two months after transplant, the alpha-beta T cells were reportedly derived from several hundred expanded clones that came from non-depleted graft cells.

The authors prepared the TCRbeta library with unique molecular identifiers. One entry per CDR3 protein results from TCRdb running MiXCR on the PCR reads. In the table there are fewer than 700,000 distinct CDR3 sequences, roughly 23% of which are singletons. Comments on this clonotype: The antigen remains unidentified.

Trimming pared 3 bases from V and 1 base from J, leaving 6 bases between. This CDR3 has 13 amino acids. The V gene's germline CDR1 is MNHEY and CDR2 SVGAGI. The sequence was collected from a boy under three years old who had a stem cell transplant for acute myeloid leukemia, so the T cells may come from the graft donor. Specimen: PBMCs, mostly from graft donor cells, collected 360 days after TCRalphabeta/CD19-depleted stem cell transplant. The rearrangement links TRBV6-5 to TRBJ1-1, with D hard to call. The CDR3 reads CASSYKPNTEAFF. The CDR3 nucleotides read TGTGCCAGCAGTTATAAACCGAACACTGAAGCTTTCTTT.